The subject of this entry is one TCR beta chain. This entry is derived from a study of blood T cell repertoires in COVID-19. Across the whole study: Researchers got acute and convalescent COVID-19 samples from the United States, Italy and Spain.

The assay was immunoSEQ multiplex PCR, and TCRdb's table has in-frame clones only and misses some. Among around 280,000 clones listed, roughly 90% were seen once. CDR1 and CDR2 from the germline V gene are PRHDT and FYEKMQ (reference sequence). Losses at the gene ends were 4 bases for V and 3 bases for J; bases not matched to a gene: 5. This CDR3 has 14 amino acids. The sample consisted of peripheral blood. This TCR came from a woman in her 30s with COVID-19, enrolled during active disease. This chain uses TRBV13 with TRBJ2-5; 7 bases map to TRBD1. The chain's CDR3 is CASSSLGQEETQYF. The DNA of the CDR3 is TGTGCCAGCAGCTCCCTCGGACAGGAAGAGACCCAGTACTTC.